This TCR beta chain was sequenced for a study of T cells after yellow fever vaccination. Study information: Preparing low-cell-number fractions relied on SMART-Seq v4 Ultra Low Input. Study outcomes and limitations: Weaker, the secondary response had a peak occurring faster, on day 5 versus 15. Researchers cautioned that FACS-sorted repertoires could harbor abundant clonotypes contaminating from the bulk population.

With regard to this clonotype: Its target is not known.

Germline-derived CDR1 and CDR2 are MGHRA and YSYEKL. The CDR3 sequence is 20 residues long. The J segment lost 7 bases and the V segment lost 0 bases, leaving 20 bases of the junction unmatched. TCRdb reprocessed the 5' RACE reads via MiXCR and lists one record per CDR3 protein. The sample lists 250,000 to 400,000 distinct CDR3 sequences; approximately 4.3% were seen once. The chain carries TRBV4-1 and TRBJ2-1; TRBD2 matches at 8 bases. The starting material was PBMCs, obtained 15 days after the yellow fever booster vaccination. The sequence was obtained from a young man who received the YFV17D yellow fever vaccine. This CDR3 is CASSQDPLIVAGGTRNEQFF. The CDR3 DNA is TGCGCCAGCAGCCAAGATCCCCTAATAGTTGCGGGGGGCACAAGGAATGAGCAGTTCTTC.